This entry describes one T cell receptor beta chain. Its antigen remains unidentified. The data were produced by immunoSEQ multiplex PCR, yet TCRdb's version contains in-frame clones alone and is incomplete. The repertoire consists of 6,000 to 9,000 clones, with 95% to 98% occurring once and the leading ten covering roughly 0.31%. V trimming: 3 bases; J trimming: 6 bases; junction bases outside the gene matches: 8. CDR1 and CDR2 (germline): LNHDA, SQIVND (reference sequence). The CDR3 length is 15 residues. The data belong to a study of naive CD8 T cells in extremely preterm neonates. Study-level points and caveats: Preterm neonates shared more CDR3 nucleotide sequences (roughly 2.5%) than older groups.

Live Annexin V-negative naive CD3+CD8+CD45RA+CCR7+ T cells were sorted. The rearrangement uses TRBV19 and TRBJ2-1; TRBD2 aligns across 7 bases. The sample comprised naive CD8+ T cells from blood. This TCR came from a human donor in good health. DNA for the CDR3: TGTGCCAGTAGTATCACGGGAGGAGCGGGCAATGAGCAGTTCTTC. It specifies CASSITGGAGNEQFF.